This T cell receptor (beta chain) emerged from a study of blood T cell repertoires in COVID-19. Study-wide context: The United States, Italy and Spain supplied acute and convalescent COVID-19 samples. Nucleic acid was either cDNA or gDNA, and it came from T cells, B-cell-depleted T cells, or PBMCs.

The CDR3 totals 15 residues. V dropped 5 bases and J dropped 6 bases, with 20 bases sitting between them. The germline gives CDR1 MGHRA, CDR2 YSYEKL. As originally analysed: Amplification of reference gene primers was used by the study to estimate nucleated cell counts. Sequencing used immunoSEQ multiplex PCR; TCRdb keeps in-frame clones, though not all of them. V, J and clone size are those of that table, while D and trimming were read from the DNA. This table has about 300,000 clones, approximately 86% appearing once. This clone was seen just once. The TCR sequence derives from a man aged 70-80 years with acute or convalescent COVID-19. The chain is built from TRBV4-1 and TRBJ2-7; D possibly corresponds to TRBD1 (6 bases). Sequenced input: peripheral blood. This CDR3 reads CASSEYPDRTREQYF. In nucleotides, the CDR3 is TGCGCCAGCAGCGAGTATCCCGACAGGACGCGCGAGCAGTACTTC.